This T cell receptor beta chain is from a study of cytomegalovirus exposure and HLA in healthy donors. Unrecorded immune exposures were likely, despite nominal health at sampling. This clone was counted a single time. What it binds is not known. Overall study results and limits: In a later analysis, CMV-associated beta chains were mostly HLA-associated, it appeared. Cytomegalovirus-associated status was assigned to 150 or so TCR beta chains. Presence/absence analyses rested on an assumption that sequencing depth was roughly uniform across donors.

Vbeta (60) and Jbeta (13) primers were used in the PCR. TCRdb's copy holds only in-frame clones and misses some; the assay was immunoSEQ multiplex PCR. The repertoire holds approximately 200,000 clones, with 82% as singletons. CDR1 is SNHLY and CDR2 is FYNNEI in the germline V gene. V was cut by 0 bases and J by 2 bases, with 11 bases left in between. The CDR3 consists of 15 residues. The receptor was derived from a woman in her forties or fifties in good health and CMV-seropositive. J is TRBJ2-7 and V is TRBV2, with D perhaps TRBD1 (6 bases). The sequencing sample was made of PBMCs. The CDR3 spells CASSEAAGAPYEQYF. For the CDR3, the DNA is TGTGCCAGCAGTGAAGCGGCAGGGGCTCCCTACGAGCAGTACTTC.